This entry describes one T cell receptor (beta chain). The antigen is not known. Clones were sequenced by immunoSEQ multiplex PCR, and TCRdb holds only the in-frame ones, with some missing. Counted here are approximately 74,000 clones, around 90% occurring once; the ten biggest clones make up about 11%. The sample is drawn from a study of OX40 agonist ivuxolimab in advanced cancers. About the research overall: Hepatocellular carcinoma, melanoma, renal cell or head and neck cancer affected the dose-escalation patients. Overall study findings and caveats: CD4+ and CD8+ blood T cells expanded clonally by week 6 at 0.1 to 3.0 mg/kg.

The CDR3 contains 13 residues. V lost 5 bases, J lost 0 bases, and 2 bases lay in between. Germline-derived CDR1 and CDR2 are MNHEY and SMNVEV (reference sequence). Cycle 7 day 1, cycle 4 day 1, and baseline were the timepoints at which blood was sampled. This sequence was found in an adult with an advanced solid tumor such as melanoma, head and neck, liver or kidney cancer. This material consisted of CD4+ or CD8+ T cells sorted from blood, taken in a trial of the OX40 agonist ivuxolimab. The rearrangement uses TRBV27 and TRBJ2-6; the D is unclear. As DNA, the CDR3 is TGTGCCAGCAGTGGCTCTGGGGCCAACGTCCTGACTTTC. Residues: CASSGSGANVLTF.